These 9 T cell receptor beta chains came from one sample sequenced in a study of blood T cell repertoires in COVID-19. Generated by immunoSEQ multiplex PCR, the TCRdb table keeps only in-frame clones and is missing some. Among 30,000 to 40,000 clones listed, about 89% were seen once. Sequencing was done on a sample of peripheral blood. These receptors were obtained from a woman aged 30 to 39 in a cohort sampled during active COVID-19.

The chain carries TRBV2 and TRBJ2-3; D is perhaps TRBD2 (5 bases). The CDR3 is made up of 14 amino acids. V lost 8 bases and J lost 2, with 14 bases in between. CDR1 is SNHLY and CDR2 is FYNNEI in the germline V gene. Here the CDR3 DNA reads TGTGCCAGCTCTAGGACTTCTCCCACAGATACGCAGTATTTT. This translates into CASSRTSPTDTQYF.

The chain links TRBV5-8 to TRBJ1-2; D is unresolved. CDR3 length: 15 residues. V gave up 4 bases and J gave up 1 base, with 14 bases separating them. Germline lookup yields CDR1 SGHTS and CDR2 YDEGEE. CDR3: CASSLPQDNNYGYTF. The CDR3 DNA reads TGTGCCAGCAGCCTACCGCAGGATAATAACTATGGCTACACCTTC.

In this sample, this clone turned up a few times. V gene TRBV4-2 combines with J gene TRBJ1-2; TRBD1 agrees at 7 bases. V trimming: 3 bases; J trimming: 3 bases; junction bases outside the gene matches: 10. Germline CDR1 is LGHNA and CDR2 is YNFKEQ. The CDR3 totals 16 residues. The CDR3 DNA follows: TGTGCCAGCAGCCAGACTCCGGGACAGCACGACTATGGCTACACCTTC. Translated, it gives CASSQTPGQHDYGYTF.

The chain has TRBV24-1 and TRBJ2-7; TRBD1 matches at 9 bases. This CDR3 has 16 residues. J was trimmed by 2 bases and V by 2 bases; bases with no gene match: 6. In germline, CDR1 is KGHDR, CDR2 SFDVKD. The CDR3: CATSDSPGQGTYEQYF. The CDR3 DNA sequence: TGTGCCACCAGTGATTCCCCGGGACAGGGAACCTACGAGCAGTACTTC.

V is TRBV14 and J is TRBJ1-6, with a possible D match to TRBD1 (5 bases). The germline V gene encodes CDR1 SGHDN and CDR2 FVKESK. This CDR3 spans 15 amino acids. Trimming removed 6 bases at V and 5 bases at J, with 14 bases between. The CDR3: CASSITDSHNSPLHF. The CDR3, as DNA: TGTGCCAGCAGTATCACCGACAGTCATAATTCACCCCTCCACTTT.

This clone turned up a few times. The genes are TRBV7-9 and TRBJ1-5; TRBD1 matches 8 bases. V lost 5 bases to trimming and J lost 2 bases; unmatched junction nucleotides: 8. Germline CDR1 is SEHNR and CDR2 is FQNEAQ (reference sequence). There are 16 residues in the CDR3. For the CDR3, the DNA is TGTGCCAGCAGCCTCTCGGGACAGGTAGGCAATCAGCCCCAGCATTTT. Amino acids: CASSLSGQVGNQPQHF.

This clone has a single count. The chain has TRBV5-1 and TRBJ2-1; 8 bases match TRBD2. The V gene end was trimmed by 1 base and the J gene end by 12 bases; junction bases not matched to a gene: 9. Germline CDR1 is SGHRS and CDR2 is YFSETQ. The CDR3 contains 14 residues. The CDR3 reads CASSLSSSGRRQFF. DNA of the CDR3: TGCGCCAGCAGCTTGTCGTCCAGCGGGAGAAGGCAGTTCTTC.

V is TRBV7-3 and J is TRBJ2-1; tentative D call: TRBD2 (5 bases). This CDR3 is built from 14 residues. Deletions cut 5 bases from V and 9 bases from J, with 17 bases between. CDR1 SGHTA and CDR2 FQGTGA come from the germline V gene. The CDR3 DNA reads TGTGCCAGCAGCGCCCAGCACGGGGTGACTGAGCAGTTCTTC. It encodes CASSAQHGVTEQFF.

V usage is TRBV7-9 and J usage is TRBJ2-3; unclear D gene. Trimming cost V 1 base and J 6 bases, with 8 bases left between them. CDR3 length equals 13 residues. CDR1 and CDR2 (germline): SEHNR, FQNEAQ (reference sequence). The CDR3 spells CASSLGGPDTQYF. The CDR3 DNA sequence: TGTGCCAGCAGCTTAGGAGGTCCTGATACGCAGTATTTT.